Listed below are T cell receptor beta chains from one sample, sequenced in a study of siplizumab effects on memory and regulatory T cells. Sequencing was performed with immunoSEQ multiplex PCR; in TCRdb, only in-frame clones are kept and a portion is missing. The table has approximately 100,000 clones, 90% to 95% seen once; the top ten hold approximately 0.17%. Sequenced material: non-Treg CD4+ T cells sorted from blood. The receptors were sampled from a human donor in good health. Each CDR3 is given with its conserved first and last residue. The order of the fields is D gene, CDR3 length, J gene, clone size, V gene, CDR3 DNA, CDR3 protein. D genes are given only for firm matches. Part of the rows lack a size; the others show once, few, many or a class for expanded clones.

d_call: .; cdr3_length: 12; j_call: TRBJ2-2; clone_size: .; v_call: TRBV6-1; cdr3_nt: TGTGCCAGCAAAACGAACACCGGGGAGCTGTTTTTT; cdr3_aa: CASKTNTGELFF
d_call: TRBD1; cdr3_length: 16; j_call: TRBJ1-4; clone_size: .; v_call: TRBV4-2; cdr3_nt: TGTGCCAGCAGCCAAGATTCCCAGGGGGCTAATGAAAAACTGTTTTTT; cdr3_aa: CASSQDSQGANEKLFF
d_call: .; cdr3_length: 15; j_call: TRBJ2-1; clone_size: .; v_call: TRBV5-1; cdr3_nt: TGCGCCAGCAGCTTGGAGCGCCCGCGAACCAATGAGCAGTTCTTC; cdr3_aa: CASSLERPRTNEQFF
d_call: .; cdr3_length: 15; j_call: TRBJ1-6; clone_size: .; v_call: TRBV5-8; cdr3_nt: TGTGCCAGCAGCTTGTGGGTCGGAAATAATTCACCCCTCCACTTT; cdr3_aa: CASSLWVGNNSPLHF
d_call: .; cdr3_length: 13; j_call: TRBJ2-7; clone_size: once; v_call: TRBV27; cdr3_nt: TGTGCCAGCGGACGGGGAATCTCCTACGAGCAGTACTTC; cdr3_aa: CASGRGISYEQYF
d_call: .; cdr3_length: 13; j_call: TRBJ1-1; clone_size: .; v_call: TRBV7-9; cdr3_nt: TGTGCCAGCAGCGACGGGGGAGTCACTGAAGCTTTCTTT; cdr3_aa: CASSDGGVTEAFF
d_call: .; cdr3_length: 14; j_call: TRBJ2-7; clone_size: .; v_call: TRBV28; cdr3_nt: TGTGCCAGCATCATGAAGACAGGACCCTACGAGCAGTACTTC; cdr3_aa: CASIMKTGPYEQYF
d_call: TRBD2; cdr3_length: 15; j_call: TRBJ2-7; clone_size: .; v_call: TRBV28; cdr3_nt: TGTGCCAGCAGTCTTAGCGGGACCCGCTCCTACGAGCAGTACTTC; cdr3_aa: CASSLSGTRSYEQYF
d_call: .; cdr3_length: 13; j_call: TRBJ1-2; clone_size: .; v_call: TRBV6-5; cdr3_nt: TGTGCCAGCAGTTACCCATCGGGCTATGGCTACACCTTC; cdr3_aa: CASSYPSGYGYTF
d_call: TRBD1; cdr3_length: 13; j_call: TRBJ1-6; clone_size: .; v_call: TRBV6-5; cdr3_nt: TGTGCCAGCAGATGGACAGGAAATTCACCCCTCCACTTT; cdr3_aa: CASRWTGNSPLHF
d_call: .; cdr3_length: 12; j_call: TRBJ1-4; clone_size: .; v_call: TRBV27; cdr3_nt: TGTGCCAGCAGTTTAAAGGGTGAAAAACTGTTTTTT; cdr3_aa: CASSLKGEKLFF
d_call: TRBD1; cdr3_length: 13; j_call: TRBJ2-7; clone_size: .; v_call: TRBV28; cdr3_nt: TGTGCCAGCAGACAGGGGATATTGTACGAGCAGTACTTC; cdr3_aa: CASRQGILYEQYF
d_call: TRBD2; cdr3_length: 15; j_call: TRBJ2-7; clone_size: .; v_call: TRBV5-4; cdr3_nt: TGTGCCAGCAATAATCTAGCGGGGGGGCTTCGCGAGCAGTACTTC; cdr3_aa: CASNNLAGGLREQYF
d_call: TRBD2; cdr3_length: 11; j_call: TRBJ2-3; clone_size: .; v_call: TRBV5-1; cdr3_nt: TGCGCCAGCAGGGGAGGGGATACGCAGTATTTT; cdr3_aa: CASRGGDTQYF
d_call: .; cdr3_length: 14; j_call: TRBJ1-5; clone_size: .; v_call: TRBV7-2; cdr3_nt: TGTGCCAGCAGCTTGAGGAGGGGGGACCAGCCCCAGCATTTT; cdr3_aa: CASSLRRGDQPQHF
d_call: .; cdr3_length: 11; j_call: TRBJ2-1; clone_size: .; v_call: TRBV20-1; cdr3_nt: TGCAGTGCTAGGAGGTACAATGAGCAGTTCTTC; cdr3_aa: CSARRYNEQFF
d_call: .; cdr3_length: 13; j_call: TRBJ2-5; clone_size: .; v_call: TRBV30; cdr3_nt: TGTGCCTGGAGTAGGAACCACCAAGAGACCCAGTACTTC; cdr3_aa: CAWSRNHQETQYF
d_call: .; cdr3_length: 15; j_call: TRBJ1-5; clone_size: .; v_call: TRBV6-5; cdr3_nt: TGTGCCAGCAGTTCCCACAACCAGGACTATCAGCCCCAGCATTTT; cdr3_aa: CASSSHNQDYQPQHF
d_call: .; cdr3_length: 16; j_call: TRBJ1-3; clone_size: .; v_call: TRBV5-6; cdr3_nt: TGTGCCAGCAGCCCTGGTGCGGGGGCGCCTGGAAACACCATATATTTT; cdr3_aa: CASSPGAGAPGNTIYF
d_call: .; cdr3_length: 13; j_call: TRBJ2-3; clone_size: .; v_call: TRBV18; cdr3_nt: TGTGCCAGCTCACCACGCGAGTCAGATACGCAGTATTTT; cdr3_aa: CASSPRESDTQYF
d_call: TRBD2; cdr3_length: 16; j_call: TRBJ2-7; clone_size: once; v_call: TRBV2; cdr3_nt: TGTGCCAGCACGCAACTAGCGGGGGGGGGCTCCTACGAGCAGTACTTC; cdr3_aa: CASTQLAGGGSYEQYF
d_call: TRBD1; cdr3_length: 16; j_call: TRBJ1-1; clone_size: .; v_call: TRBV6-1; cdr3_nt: TGTGCCAGCAGTGTTTATTTCGAGACAGGGAGGGTTGAAGCTTTCTTT; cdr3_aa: CASSVYFETGRVEAFF
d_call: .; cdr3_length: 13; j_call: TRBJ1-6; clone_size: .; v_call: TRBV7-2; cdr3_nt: TGTGCCAGCAGCCAGAGGGGGTATTCACCCCTCCACTTT; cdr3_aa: CASSQRGYSPLHF
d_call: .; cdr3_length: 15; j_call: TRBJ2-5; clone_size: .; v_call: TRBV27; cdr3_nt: TGTGCCAGCAGTTTTTGGGCTTCGGGGCAAGAGACCCAGTACTTC; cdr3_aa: CASSFWASGQETQYF
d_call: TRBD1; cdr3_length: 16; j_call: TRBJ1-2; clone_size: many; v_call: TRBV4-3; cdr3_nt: TGCGCCAGCAGCCGGGAGGGACAGGGGGCTAACTATGGCTACACCTTC; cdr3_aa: CASSREGQGANYGYTF
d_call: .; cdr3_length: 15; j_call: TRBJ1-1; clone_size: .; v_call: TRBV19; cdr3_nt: TGTGCCAGTAACCCAGGGGTGATGTGGAACACTGAAGCTTTCTTT; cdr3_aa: CASNPGVMWNTEAFF
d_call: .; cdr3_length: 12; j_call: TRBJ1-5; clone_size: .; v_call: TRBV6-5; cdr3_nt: TGTGCCAGCAGACAGGGCAATCAGCCCCAGCATTTT; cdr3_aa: CASRQGNQPQHF
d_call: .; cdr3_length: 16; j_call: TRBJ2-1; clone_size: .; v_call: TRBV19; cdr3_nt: TGTGCCAGTAGTAGGGGAGAATTGGTGTCCTACAATGAGCAGTTCTTC; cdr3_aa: CASSRGELVSYNEQFF
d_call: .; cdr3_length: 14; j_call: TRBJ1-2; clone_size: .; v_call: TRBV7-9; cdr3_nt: TGTGCCAGCAGCTTGAATGCCCGGTCTGAGGGCTACACCTTC; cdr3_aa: CASSLNARSEGYTF
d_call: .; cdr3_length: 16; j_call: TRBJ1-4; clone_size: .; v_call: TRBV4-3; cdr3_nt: TGCGCCAGCAGCTCAAGACCGGCAGGGTCGAATGAAAAACTGTTTTTT; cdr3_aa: CASSSRPAGSNEKLFF
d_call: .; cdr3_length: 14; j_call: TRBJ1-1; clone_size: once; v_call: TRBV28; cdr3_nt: TGTGCCAGCAGTCTCCGTCCCACGGGCACTGAAGCTTTCTTT; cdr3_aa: CASSLRPTGTEAFF
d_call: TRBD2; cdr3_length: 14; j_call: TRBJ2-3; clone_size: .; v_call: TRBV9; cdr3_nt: TGTGCCAGCAGCCTCGGGGGGGCGGCTGATACGCAGTATTTT; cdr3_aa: CASSLGGAADTQYF
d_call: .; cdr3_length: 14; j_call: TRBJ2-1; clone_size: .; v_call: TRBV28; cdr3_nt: TGTGCCAGCAACGGCGGAAGCTCCTACAATGAGCAGTTCTTC; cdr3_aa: CASNGGSSYNEQFF
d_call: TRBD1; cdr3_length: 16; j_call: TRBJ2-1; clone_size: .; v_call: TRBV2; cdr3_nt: TGTGCCAGCAGTGTTTTAGACAGGGGGCGCCCCAATGAGCAGTTCTTC; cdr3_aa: CASSVLDRGRPNEQFF
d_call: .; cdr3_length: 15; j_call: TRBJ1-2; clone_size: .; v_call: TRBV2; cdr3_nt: TGTGCCACCCAACAGGAACGGAATGCTAACTATGGCTACACCTTC; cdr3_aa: CATQQERNANYGYTF